The entry below describes one T cell receptor beta chain. Data came from immunoSEQ multiplex PCR; TCRdb stores just in-frame clones and leaves some out. The sample includes just under 40,000 clones, 75% to 85% of them seen just once. These data come from a study of blood T cell repertoires in COVID-19. Trimming stripped 7 bases from V and 7 bases from J, with 13 bases between. CDR1 and CDR2 from the germline V gene are MNHNY and SVGAGI (reference sequence). The CDR3 has 13 residues. Sequencing was performed on peripheral blood. This chain uses TRBV6-6 with TRBJ1-4, with D perhaps TRBD1 (5 bases). The source of this sequence is a human donor in a cohort sampled during active COVID-19. The CDR3 loop is CASKVLQGEKLFF. CDR3 sequence (DNA): TGTGCCAGCAAGGTCCTGCAGGGTGAAAAACTGTTTTTT.